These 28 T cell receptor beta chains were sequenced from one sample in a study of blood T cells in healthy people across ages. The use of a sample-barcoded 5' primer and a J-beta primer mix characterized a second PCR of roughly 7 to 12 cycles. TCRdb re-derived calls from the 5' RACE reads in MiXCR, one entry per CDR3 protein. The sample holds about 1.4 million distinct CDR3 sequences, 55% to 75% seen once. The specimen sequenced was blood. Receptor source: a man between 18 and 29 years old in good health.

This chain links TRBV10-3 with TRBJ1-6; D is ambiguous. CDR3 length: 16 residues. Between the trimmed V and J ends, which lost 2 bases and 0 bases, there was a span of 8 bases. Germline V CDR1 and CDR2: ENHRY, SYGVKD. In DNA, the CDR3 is TGTGCCATCAGTGAGGGAGGGAGCTCCTATAATTCACCCCTCCACTTT. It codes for CAISEGGSSYNSPLHF.

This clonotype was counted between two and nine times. In DNA form, the CDR3 reads TGTGCCAGCAGCTCGACCCGGGACAGGGCCTACGAGCAGTACTTC. Its translation: CASSSTRDRAYEQYF. The J gene is TRBJ2-7, the V gene TRBV7-9; 9 bases are a match to TRBD1. Germline loops: CDR1 SEHNR, CDR2 FQNEAQ (reference sequence). The CDR3 totals 15 residues. J was trimmed by 2 bases and V by 4 bases; bases with no gene match: 6.

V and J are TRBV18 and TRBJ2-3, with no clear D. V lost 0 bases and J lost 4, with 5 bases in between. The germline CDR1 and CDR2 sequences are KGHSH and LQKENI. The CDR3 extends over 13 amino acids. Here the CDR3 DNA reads TGTGCCAGCTCACCACCAAGCGCAGATACGCAGTATTTT. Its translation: CASSPPSADTQYF. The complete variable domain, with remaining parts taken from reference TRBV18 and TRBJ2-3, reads NAGVMQNPRHLVRRRGQEARLRCSPMKGHSHVYWYRQLPEEGLKFMVYLQKENIIDESGMPKERFSAEFPKEGPSILRIQQVVRGDSAAYFCASSPPSADTQYFGPGTRLTVL.

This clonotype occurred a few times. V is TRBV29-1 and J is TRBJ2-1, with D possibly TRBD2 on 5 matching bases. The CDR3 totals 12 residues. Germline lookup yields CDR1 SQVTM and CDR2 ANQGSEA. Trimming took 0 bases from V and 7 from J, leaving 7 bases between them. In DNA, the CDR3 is TGCAGCGTTGAAGATCCGGGAAATGAGCAGTTCTTC. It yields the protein CSVEDPGNEQFF.

The DNA of the CDR3 is TGCGCCAGCAGCCAAGCGAGAAATCCGAACTACGAGCAGTACTTC. Protein: CASSQARNPNYEQYF. The genes are TRBV4-3 and TRBJ2-7; D is unresolved. The CDR3 has 15 amino acids. The ends were cut back, 1 base at V and 3 bases at J, with 13 bases in the middle. Germline V gene sequence: CDR1 LGHNA, CDR2 YSLEER.

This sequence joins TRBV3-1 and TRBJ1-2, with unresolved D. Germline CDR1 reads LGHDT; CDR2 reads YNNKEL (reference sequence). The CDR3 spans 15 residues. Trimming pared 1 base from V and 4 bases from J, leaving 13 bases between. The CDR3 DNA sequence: TGTGCCAGCAGCCAAGGAGTAGACGGCCTCTATGGCTACACCTTC. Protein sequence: CASSQGVDGLYGYTF.

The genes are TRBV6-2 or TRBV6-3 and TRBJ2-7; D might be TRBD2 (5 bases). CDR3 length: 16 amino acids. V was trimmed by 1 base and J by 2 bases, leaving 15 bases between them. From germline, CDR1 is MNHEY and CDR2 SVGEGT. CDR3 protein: CASSYFGVDGAYEQYF. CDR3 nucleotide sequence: TGTGCCAGCAGTTACTTCGGGGTGGACGGCGCCTACGAGCAGTACTTC.

CDR3 region: CASSVGRMGSEQPQHF. The CDR3 DNA is TGTGCCAGCAGTGTGGGCCGCATGGGGTCAGAACAGCCCCAGCATTTT. This chain links TRBV6-6 with TRBJ1-5, with no clear D. From germline, CDR1 is MNHNY and CDR2 SVGAGI (reference sequence). Trimming removed 5 bases from V and 7 bases from J, with 21 bases in between. There are 16 residues in the CDR3.

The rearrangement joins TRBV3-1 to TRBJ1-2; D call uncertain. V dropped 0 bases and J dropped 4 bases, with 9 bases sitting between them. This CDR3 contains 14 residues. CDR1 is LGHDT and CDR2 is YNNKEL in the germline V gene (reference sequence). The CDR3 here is CASSQEWQTYGYTF. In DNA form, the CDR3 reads TGTGCCAGCAGCCAAGAATGGCAGACCTATGGCTACACCTTC.

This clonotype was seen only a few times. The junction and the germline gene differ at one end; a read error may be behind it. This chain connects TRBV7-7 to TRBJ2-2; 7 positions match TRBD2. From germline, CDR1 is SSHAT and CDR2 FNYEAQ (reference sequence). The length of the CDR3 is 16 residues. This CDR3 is CASSPAGVANTGELFF. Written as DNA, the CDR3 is TGTGCTAGCAGCCCCGCGGGGGTCGCGAACACCGGGGAGCTGTTTTTT.

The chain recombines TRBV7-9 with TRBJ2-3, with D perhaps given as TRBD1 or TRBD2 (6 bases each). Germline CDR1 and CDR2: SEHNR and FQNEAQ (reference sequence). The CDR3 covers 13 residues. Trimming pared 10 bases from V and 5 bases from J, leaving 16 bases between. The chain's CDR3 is CATGGQEGDTQYF. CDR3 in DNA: TGTGCCACCGGGGGCCAGGAGGGAGATACGCAGTATTTT.

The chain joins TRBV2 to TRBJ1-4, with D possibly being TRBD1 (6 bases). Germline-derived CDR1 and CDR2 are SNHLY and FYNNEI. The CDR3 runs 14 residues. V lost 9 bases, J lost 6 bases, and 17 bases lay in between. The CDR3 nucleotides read TGTGCCAGATCAGTGGGGGCTTACCATGAAAAACTGTTTTTT. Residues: CARSVGAYHEKLFF. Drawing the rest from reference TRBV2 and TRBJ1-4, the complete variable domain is EPEVTQTPSHQVTQMGQEVILRCVPISNHLYFYWYRQILGQKVEFLVSFYNNEISEKSEIFDDQFSVERPDGSNFTLKIRSTKLEDSAMYFCARSVGAYHEKLFFGSGTQLSVL.

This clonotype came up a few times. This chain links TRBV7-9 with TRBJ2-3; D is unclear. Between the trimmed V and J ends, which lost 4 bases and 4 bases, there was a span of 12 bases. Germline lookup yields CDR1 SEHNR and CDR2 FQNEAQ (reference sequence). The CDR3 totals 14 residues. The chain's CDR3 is CASSSGQVPDTQYF. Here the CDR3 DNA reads TGTGCCAGCAGCTCCGGCCAAGTTCCAGATACGCAGTATTTT.

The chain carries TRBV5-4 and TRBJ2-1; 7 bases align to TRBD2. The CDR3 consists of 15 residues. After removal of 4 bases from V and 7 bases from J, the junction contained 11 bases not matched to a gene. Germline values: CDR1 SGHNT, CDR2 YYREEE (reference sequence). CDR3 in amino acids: CASSPTGGSGNEQFF. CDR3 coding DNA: TGTGCCAGCAGCCCCACCGGCGGGAGCGGTAATGAGCAGTTCTTC.

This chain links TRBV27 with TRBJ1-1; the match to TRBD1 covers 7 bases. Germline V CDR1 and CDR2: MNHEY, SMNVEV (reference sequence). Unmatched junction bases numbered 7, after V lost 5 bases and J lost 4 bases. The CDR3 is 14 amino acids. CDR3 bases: TGTGCCAGCAGTCGCATCACAGGGGTCACTGAAGCTTTCTTT. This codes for CASSRITGVTEAFF.

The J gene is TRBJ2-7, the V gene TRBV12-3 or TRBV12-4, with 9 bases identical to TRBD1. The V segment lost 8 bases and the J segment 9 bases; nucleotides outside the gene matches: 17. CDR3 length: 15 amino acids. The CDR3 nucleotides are TGTGCCAGCCGACCTACGGCGGGACAGGGATCGGCGCAGTACTTC. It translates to CASRPTAGQGSAQYF.

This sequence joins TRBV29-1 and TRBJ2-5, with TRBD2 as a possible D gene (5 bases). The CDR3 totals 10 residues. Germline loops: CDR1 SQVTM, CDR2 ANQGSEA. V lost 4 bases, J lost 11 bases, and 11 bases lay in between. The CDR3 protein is CSVVWGEQYF. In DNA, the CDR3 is TGCAGCGTTGTATGGGGAGAGCAGTACTTC.

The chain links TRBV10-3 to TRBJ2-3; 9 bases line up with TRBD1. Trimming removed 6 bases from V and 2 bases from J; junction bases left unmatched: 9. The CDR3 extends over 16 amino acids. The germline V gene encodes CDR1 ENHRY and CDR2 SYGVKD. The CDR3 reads CAIREDRGAHTDTQYF. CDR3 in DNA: TGTGCCATCAGGGAGGACAGGGGCGCCCACACAGATACGCAGTATTTT.

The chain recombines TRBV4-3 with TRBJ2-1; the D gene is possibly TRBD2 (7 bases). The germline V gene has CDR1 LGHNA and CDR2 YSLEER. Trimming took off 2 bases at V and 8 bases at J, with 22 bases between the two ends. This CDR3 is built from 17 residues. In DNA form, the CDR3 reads TGCGCCAGCAGCCAATCCCCAGCTGGGGGGGGCCTAGATGAGCAGTTCTTC. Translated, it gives CASSQSPAGGGLDEQFF.

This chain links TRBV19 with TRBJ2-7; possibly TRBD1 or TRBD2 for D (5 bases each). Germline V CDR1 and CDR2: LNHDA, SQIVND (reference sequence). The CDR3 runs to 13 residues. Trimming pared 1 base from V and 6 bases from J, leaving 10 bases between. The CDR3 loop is CASSIGRTTEQYF. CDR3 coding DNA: TGTGCCAGTAGTATAGGGAGGACAACCGAGCAGTACTTC.

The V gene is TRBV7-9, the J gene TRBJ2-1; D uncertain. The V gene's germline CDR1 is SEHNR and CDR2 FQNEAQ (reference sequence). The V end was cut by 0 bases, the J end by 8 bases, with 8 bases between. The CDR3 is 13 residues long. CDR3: CASSLALADEQFF. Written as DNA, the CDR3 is TGTGCCAGCAGCTTAGCGCTTGCCGATGAGCAGTTCTTC. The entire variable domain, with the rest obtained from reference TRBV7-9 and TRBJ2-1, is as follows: DTGVSQNPRHKITKRGQNVTFRCDPISEHNRLYWYRQTLGQGPEFLTYFQNEAQLEKSRLLSDRFSAERPKGSFSTLEIQRTEQGDSAMYLCASSLALADEQFFGPGTRLTVL.

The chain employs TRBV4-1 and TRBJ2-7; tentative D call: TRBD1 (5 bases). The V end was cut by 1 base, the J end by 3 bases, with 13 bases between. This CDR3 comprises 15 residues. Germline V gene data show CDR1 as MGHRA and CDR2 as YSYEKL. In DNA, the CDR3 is TGCGCCAGCAGCCAAGGTACAGGCATCTTCTACGAGCAGTACTTC. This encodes CASSQGTGIFYEQYF.

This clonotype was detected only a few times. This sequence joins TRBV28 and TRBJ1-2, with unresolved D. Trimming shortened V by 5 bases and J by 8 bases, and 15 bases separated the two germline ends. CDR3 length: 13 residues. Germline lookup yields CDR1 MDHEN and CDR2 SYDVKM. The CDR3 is CASSPRTLGGYTF. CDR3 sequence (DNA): TGTGCCAGCAGTCCACGAACACTAGGCGGCTACACCTTC.

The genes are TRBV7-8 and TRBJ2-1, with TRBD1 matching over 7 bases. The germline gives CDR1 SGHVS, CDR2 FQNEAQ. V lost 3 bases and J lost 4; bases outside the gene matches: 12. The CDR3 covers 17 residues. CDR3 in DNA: TGTGCCAGCAGCTTTATATTCGACAGGGTAGGGTACAATGAGCAGTTCTTC. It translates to CASSFIFDRVGYNEQFF. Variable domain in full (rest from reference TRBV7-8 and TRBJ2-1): GAGVSQSPRYKVAKRGQDVALRCDPISGHVSLFWYQQALGQGPEFLTYFQNEAQLDKSGLPSDRFFAERPEGSVSTLKIQRTQQEDSAVYLCASSFIFDRVGYNEQFFGPGTRLTVL.

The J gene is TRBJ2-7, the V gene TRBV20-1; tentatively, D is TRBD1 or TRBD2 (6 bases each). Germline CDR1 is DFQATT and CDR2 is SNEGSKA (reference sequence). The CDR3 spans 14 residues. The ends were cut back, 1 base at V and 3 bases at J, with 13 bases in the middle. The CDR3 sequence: CSARAPGAIYEQYF. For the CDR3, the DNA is TGCAGTGCTAGAGCCCCGGGGGCAATCTACGAGCAGTACTTC.

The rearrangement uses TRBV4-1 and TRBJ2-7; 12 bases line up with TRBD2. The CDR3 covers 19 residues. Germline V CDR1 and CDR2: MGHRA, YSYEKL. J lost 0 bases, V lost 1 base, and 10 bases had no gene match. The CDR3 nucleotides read TGCGCCAGCAGCCAAGTAATGACTAGCGGGAGTAAATTCTCCTACGAGCAGTACTTC. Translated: CASSQVMTSGSKFSYEQYF.

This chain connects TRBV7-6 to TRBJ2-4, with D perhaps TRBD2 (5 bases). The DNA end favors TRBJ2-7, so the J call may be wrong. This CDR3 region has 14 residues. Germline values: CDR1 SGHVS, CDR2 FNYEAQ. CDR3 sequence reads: CASSLAEVNYEQYF. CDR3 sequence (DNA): TGTGCCAGCAGCTTAGCGGAGGTTAACTACGAGCAGTACTTC.

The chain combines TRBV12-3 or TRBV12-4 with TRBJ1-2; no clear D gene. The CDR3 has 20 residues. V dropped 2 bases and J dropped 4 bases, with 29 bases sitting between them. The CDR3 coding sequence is TGTGCCAGCAGTTTATATGGTCCCTGGCGGAAAAGGGCTGCGCCCTATGGCTACACCTTC. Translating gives CASSLYGPWRKRAAPYGYTF.